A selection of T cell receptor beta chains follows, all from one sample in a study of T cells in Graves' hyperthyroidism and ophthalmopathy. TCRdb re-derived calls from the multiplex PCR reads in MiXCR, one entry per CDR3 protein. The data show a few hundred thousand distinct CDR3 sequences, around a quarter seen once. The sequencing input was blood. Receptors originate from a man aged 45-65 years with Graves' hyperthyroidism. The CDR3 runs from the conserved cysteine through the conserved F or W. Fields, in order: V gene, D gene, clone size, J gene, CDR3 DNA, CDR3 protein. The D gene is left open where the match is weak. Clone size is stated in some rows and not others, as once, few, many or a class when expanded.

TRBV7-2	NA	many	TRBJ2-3	TGTGCCAGCAGCTTAGACGGCGGCAGCACAGATACGCAGTATTTT	CASSLDGGSTDTQYF
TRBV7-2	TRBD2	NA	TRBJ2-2	TGTGCCAGCAGCCCACGGACTAGCGTAGGCGGGGAGCTGTTTTTT	CASSPRTSVGGELFF
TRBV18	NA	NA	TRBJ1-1	TGTGCCAGCTCACCCCAGACAGGAGAAGCTTTCTTT	CASSPQTGEAFF
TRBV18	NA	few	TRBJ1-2	TGTGCCAGCTCACTTGACAAGGACTATGGCTACACCTTC	CASSLDKDYGYTF
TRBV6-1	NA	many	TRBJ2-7	TGTGCCAGCAGTATCCGGCGTGGCGAGCAGTACTTC	CASSIRRGEQYF
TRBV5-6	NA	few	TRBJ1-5	TGTGCCAGCAGCTTGGGCAGGCGAACGCCGCAGCCCCAGCATTTT	CASSLGRRTPQPQHF
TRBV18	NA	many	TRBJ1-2	TGTGCCAGCTCACCTAGGACAGACAACTATGGCTACACCTTC	CASSPRTDNYGYTF
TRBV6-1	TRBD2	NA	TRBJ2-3	TGTGCCAGCAGTGGTAGCGGGAGGGCGACCGATACGCAGTATTTT	CASSGSGRATDTQYF
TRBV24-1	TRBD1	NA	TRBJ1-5	TGTGCCACCAGTGACCGGGACAGGGGTCAGCCCCAGCATTTT	CATSDRDRGQPQHF
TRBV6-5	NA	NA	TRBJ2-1	TGTGCCAGCAGTTACGGCGGGTCCAATGAGCAGTTCTTC	CASSYGGSNEQFF
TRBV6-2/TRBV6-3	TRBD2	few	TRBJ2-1	TGTGCCAGCGGACGACGGGGCGGGAGGGCCTTTTACAATGAGCAGTTCTTC	CASGRRGGRAFYNEQFF
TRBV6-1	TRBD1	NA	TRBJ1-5	TGTGCCAGCAGTATTGGACAGGGGAGGAGTCAGCCCCAGCATTTT	CASSIGQGRSQPQHF
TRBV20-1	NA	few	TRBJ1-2	TGCAGTGCTACATATCCGGCGCCTCCCGGCTACACCTTC	CSATYPAPPGYTF
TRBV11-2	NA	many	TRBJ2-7	TGTGCCAGCAGCTTAACGGGCGAGATCTCCTACGAGCAGTACTTC	CASSLTGEISYEQYF
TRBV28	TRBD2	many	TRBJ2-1	TGTGCCAGCAGACGATCAAAGCGGGGGTTATACAATGAGCAGTTCTTC	CASRRSKRGLYNEQFF
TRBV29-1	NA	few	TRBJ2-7	TGCAGCGTTGAAGATAGGAAGTCCTACGAGCAGTACTTC	CSVEDRKSYEQYF